This TCR beta chain is from a study of blood T cells in healthy people across ages. The study's findings and limits: Naive T cell percentage showed a strong correlation with TCR beta diversity.

With 5 bases removed from V and 5 bases from J, the gap between germline ends came to 18 bases. Germline V gene data show CDR1 as MNHEY and CDR2 as SMNVEV (reference sequence). This CDR3 is built from 15 residues. In this sample, this clonotype turned up a few times. Its antigen is currently unknown. Alongside a J-beta primer mix, a sample-barcoded 5' primer served in a second PCR lasting 7 to 11 cycles. TCRdb re-analysed the 5' RACE reads in MiXCR, keeping a single row per CDR3 protein. The data hold around 1,700,000 distinct CDR3 sequences, with about 30% observed a single time. V gene TRBV27 combines with J gene TRBJ1-1; the D is unclear. What was sequenced was blood. The sequence came from a woman aged 30 to 39 in good health. The CDR3 nucleotides are TGTGCCAGCAGTAGATCGAGTCAGGCAGAGACTGAAGCTTTCTTT. Protein sequence: CASSRSSQAETEAFF.